This T cell receptor beta chain was sequenced in a study of blood T cell repertoires in COVID-19. Germline lookup yields CDR1 SQVTM and CDR2 ANQGSEA. The CDR3 sequence is 15 residues long. The junction had 11 bases not matched to a gene; V was cut back by 6 bases and J by 5 bases. Assay used: immunoSEQ multiplex PCR; TCRdb lists only in-frame clones, some missing. The data hold fewer than 120,000 clones, with around nine tenths observed a single time. The TCR sequence derives from a woman in her 50s with acute or convalescent COVID-19. This chain links TRBV29-1 with TRBJ2-5, with TRBD1 identical over 11 bases. The specimen sequenced was peripheral blood. CDR3 residues: CSVPGQGAGGETQYF. The DNA of the CDR3 is TGCAGCGTCCCTGGACAGGGGGCGGGAGGGGAGACCCAGTACTTC.